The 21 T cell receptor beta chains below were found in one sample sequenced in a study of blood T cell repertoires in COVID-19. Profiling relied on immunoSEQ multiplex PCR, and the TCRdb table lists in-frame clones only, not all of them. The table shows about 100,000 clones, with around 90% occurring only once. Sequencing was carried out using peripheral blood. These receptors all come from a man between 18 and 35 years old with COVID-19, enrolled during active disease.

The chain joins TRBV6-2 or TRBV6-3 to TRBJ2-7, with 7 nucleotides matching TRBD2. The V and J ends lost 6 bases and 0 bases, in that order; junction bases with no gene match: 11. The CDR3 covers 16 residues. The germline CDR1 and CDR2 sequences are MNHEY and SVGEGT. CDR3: CASSPGPGRSSYEQYF. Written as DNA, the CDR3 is TGTGCCAGCAGCCCTGGGCCCGGGAGGAGCTCCTACGAGCAGTACTTC.

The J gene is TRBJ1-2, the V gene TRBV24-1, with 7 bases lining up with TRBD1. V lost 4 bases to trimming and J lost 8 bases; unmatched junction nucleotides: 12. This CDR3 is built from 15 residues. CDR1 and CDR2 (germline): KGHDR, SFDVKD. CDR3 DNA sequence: TGTGCCACCAGTGACTCCCTCCGACAGGGCGGAGGCTACACCTTC. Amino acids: CATSDSLRQGGGYTF.

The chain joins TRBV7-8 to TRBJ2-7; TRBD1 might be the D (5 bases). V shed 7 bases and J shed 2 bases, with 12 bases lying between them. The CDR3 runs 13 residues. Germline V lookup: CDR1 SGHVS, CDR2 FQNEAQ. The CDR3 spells CASNQGGPYEQYF. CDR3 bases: TGTGCCAGCAATCAGGGCGGCCCCTACGAGCAGTACTTC.

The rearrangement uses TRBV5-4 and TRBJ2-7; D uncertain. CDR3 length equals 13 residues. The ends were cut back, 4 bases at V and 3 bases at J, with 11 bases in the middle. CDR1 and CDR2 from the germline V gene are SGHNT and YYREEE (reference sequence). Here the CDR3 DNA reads TGTGCCAGCAGCCTAGACCTCGTCTACGAGCAGTACTTC. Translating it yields CASSLDLVYEQYF.

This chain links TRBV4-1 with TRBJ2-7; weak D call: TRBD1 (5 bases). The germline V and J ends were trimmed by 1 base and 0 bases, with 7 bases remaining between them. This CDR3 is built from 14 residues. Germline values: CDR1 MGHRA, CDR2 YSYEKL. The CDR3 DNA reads TGCGCCAGCAGCCAAGCAGGGATCTCCTACGAGCAGTACTTC. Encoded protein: CASSQAGISYEQYF.

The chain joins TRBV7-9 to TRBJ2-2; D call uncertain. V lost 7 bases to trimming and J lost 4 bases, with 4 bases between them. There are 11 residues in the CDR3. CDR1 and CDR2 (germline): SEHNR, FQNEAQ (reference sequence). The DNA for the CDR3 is TGTGCCAGCATCCGCACCGGGGAGCTGTTTTTT. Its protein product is CASIRTGELFF. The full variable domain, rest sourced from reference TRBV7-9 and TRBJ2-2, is DTGVSQNPRHKITKRGQNVTFRCDPISEHNRLYWYRQTLGQGPEFLTYFQNEAQLEKSRLLSDRFSAERPKGSFSTLEIQRTEQGDSAMYLCASIRTGELFFGEGSRLTVL.

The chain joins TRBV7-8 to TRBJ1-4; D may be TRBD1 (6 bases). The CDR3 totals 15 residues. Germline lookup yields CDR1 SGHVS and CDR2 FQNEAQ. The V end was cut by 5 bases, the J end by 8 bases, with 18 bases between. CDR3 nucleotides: TGTGCCAGCAGCCCGAGGGGAGGGGGAAGGGAAAAACTGTTTTTT. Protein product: CASSPRGGGREKLFF.

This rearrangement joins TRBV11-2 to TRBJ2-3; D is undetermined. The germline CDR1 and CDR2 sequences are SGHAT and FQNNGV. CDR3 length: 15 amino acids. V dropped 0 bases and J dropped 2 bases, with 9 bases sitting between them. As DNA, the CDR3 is TGTGCCAGCAGCTTAGAACTCCACGACACAGATACGCAGTATTTT. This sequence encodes CASSLELHDTDTQYF.

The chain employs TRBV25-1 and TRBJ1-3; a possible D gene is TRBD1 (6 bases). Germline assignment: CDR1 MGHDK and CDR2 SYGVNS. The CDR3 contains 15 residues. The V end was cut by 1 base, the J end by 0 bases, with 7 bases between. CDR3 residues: CASSELGGSGNTIYF. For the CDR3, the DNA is TGTGCCAGCAGTGAATTAGGGGGCTCTGGAAACACCATATATTTT.

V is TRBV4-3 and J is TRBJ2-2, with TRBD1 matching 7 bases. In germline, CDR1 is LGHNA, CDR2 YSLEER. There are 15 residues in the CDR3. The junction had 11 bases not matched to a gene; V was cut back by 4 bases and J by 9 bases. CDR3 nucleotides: TGCGCCAGCAGCCCATTCGGACAGGCCGGTCGGGAGCTGTTTTTT. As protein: CASSPFGQAGRELFF.

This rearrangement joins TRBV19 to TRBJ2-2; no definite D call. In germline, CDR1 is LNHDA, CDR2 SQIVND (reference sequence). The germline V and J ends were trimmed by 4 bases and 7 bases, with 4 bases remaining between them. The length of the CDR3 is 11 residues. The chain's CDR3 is CASSSGGELFF. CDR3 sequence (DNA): TGTGCCAGTAGTAGCGGCGGGGAGCTGTTTTTT.

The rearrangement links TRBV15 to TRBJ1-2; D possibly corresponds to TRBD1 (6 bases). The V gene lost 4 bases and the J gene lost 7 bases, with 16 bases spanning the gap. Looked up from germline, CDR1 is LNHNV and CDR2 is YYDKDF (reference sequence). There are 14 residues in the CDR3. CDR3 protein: CATSTRNRVGGYTF. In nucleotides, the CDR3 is TGTGCCACCAGCACTAGAAACAGGGTCGGTGGCTACACCTTC. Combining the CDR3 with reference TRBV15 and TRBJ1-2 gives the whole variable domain DAMVIQNPRYQVTQFGKPVTLSCSQTLNHNVMYWYQQKSSQAPKLLFHYYDKDFNNEADTPDNFQSRRPNTSFCFLDIRSPGLGDTAMYLCATSTRNRVGGYTFGSGTRLTVV.

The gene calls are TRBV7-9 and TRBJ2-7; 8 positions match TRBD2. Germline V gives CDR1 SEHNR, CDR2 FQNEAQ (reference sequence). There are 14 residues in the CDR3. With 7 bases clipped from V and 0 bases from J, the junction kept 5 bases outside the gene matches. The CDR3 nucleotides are TGTGCCAGCACCGGAAGCGGGAGCTCCTACGAGCAGTACTTC. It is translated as CASTGSGSSYEQYF.

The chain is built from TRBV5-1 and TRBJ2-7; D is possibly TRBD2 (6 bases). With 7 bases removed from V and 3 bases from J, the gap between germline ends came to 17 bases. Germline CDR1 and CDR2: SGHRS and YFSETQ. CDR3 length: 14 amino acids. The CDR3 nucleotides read TGCGCCAGCTCCTCTGGGACTGGTCGCTACGAGCAGTACTTC. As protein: CASSSGTGRYEQYF.

CDR3 sequence: CASSSQTGGRSYEQYF. CDR3 DNA: TGTGCCAGCAGTTCCCAGACAGGGGGTAGGTCCTACGAGCAGTACTTC. J is TRBJ2-7 and V is TRBV28; 9 positions match TRBD1. The trim removed 4 bases at V and 1 base at J, leaving 8 bases unmatched. CDR1 is MDHEN and CDR2 is SYDVKM in the germline V gene. This CDR3 has 16 amino acids. Using reference TRBV28 and TRBJ2-7 for the parts outside the CDR3, the full variable domain is DVKVTQSSRYLVKRTGEKVFLECVQDMDHENMFWYRQDPGLGLRLIYFSYDVKMKEKGDIPEGYSVSREKKERFSLILESASTNQTSMYLCASSSQTGGRSYEQYFGPGTRLTVT.

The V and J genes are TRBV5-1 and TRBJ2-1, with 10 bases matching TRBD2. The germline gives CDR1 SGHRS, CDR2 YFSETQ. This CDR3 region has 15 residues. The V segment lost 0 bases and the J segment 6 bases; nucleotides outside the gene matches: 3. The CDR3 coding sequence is TGCGCCAGCAGCTTGGACGGACTAGCGGTCAATGAGCAGTTCTTC. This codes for CASSLDGLAVNEQFF.

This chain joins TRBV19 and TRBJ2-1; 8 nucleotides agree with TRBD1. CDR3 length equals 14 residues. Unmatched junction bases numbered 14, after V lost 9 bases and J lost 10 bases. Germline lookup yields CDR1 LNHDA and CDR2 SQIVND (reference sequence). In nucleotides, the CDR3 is TGTGCCAGCCGACAGGGGAGAGGGATTGGCGAGCAGTTCTTC. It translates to CASRQGRGIGEQFF.

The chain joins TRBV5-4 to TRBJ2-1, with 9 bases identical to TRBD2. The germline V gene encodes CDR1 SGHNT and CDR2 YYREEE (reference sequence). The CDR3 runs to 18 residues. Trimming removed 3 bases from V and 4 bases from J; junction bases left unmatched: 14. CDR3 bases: TGTGCCAGCAGCTCGGGGGGGGCTAGCGGGACTATATACAATGAGCAGTTCTTC. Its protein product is CASSSGGASGTIYNEQFF.

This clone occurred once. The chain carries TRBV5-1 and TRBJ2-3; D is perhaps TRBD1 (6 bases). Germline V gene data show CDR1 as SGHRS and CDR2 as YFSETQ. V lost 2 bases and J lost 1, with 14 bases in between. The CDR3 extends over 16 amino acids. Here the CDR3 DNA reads TGCGCCAGCAGCTTAGGGGCAGGGGTCGGCACAGATACGCAGTATTTT. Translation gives CASSLGAGVGTDTQYF. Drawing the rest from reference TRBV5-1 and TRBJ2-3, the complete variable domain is KAGVTQTPRYLIKTRGQQVTLSCSPISGHRSVSWYQQTPGQGLQFLFEYFSETQRNKGNFPGRFSGRQFSNSRSEMNVSTLELGDSALYLCASSLGAGVGTDTQYFGPGTRLTVL.

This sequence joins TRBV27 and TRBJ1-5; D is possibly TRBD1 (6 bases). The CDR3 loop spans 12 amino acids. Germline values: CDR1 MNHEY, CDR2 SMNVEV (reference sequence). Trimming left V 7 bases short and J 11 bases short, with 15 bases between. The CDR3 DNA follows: TGTGCCAGCATGGGGGCCAGCGGGACCCAGCATTTT. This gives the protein CASMGASGTQHF.

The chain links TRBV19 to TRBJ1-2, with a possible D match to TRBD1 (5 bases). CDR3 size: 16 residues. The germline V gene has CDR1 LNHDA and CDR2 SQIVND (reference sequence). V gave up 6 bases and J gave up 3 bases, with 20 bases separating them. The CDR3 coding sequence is TGTGCCAGTAGCTCACCTGGGGAATCAGGGTACTATGGCTACACCTTC. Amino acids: CASSSPGESGYYGYTF.